Below, 19 T cell receptor beta chains from the same sample are listed, as sequenced in a study of brain T cells in children with intractable seizures. Regarding time point: blood from clinic visit 5 months post-surgery; TSC patient then seizure free. Method: immunoSEQ multiplex PCR; TCRdb's copy keeps in-frame clones and lacks some. The table lists about 340,000 clones, more than 85% of them singletons. The sample in question was peripheral blood, obtained 4 to 5 months after surgery. Receptors were obtained from a boy in the first two years of life with tuberous sclerosis and intractable seizures.

CDR3 protein: CATSDPNYGYTF. DNA for the CDR3: TGTGCCACCAGTGATCCGAACTATGGCTACACCTTC. The chain carries TRBV24-1 and TRBJ1-2, with no clear D. The V and J ends lost 3 bases and 2 bases respectively, with 3 bases between them. This CDR3 is 12 amino acids long. Germline lookup yields CDR1 KGHDR and CDR2 SFDVKD.

The gene calls are TRBV5-6 and TRBJ1-6; D unresolved. V lost 0 bases, J lost 0 bases, and 7 bases lay in between. The CDR3 is 16 residues long. Looked up from germline, CDR1 is SGHDT and CDR2 is YYEEEE. The CDR3 reads CASSLGSPSYNSPLHF. The CDR3 DNA follows: TGTGCCAGCAGCTTGGGGTCCCCCTCCTATAATTCACCCCTCCACTTT. Using reference TRBV5-6 and TRBJ1-6 for the parts outside the CDR3, the full variable domain is DAGVTQSPTHLIKTRGQQVTLRCSPKSGHDTVSWYQQALGQGPQFIFQYYEEEERQRGNFPDRFSGHQFPNYSSELNVNALLLGDSALYLCASSLGSPSYNSPLHFGNGTRLTVT.

The V and J genes are TRBV28 and TRBJ2-7; unclear D gene. With 3 bases removed from V and 7 bases from J, the gap between germline ends came to 7 bases. The CDR3 extends over 11 amino acids. From germline, CDR1 is MDHEN and CDR2 SYDVKM. DNA of the CDR3: TGTGCCAGCAGTTTCCATGGGGAGCAGTACTTC. This encodes CASSFHGEQYF.

This clone occurred once. The gene calls are TRBV7-3 and TRBJ2-2; D gene uncertain. V was pared by 6 bases and J by 3 bases, with 14 bases between. This CDR3 contains 15 residues. Per germline, CDR1 SGHTA and CDR2 FQGTGA. The CDR3 sequence: CASSPKGRDTGELFF. Here the CDR3 DNA reads TGTGCCAGCAGTCCGAAAGGCCGGGACACCGGGGAGCTGTTTTTT.

The gene calls are TRBV30 and TRBJ1-2; the D gene is possibly TRBD1 (6 bases). The V end lost 2 bases, the J end lost 1 base, and 8 bases lay between the germline ends. The CDR3 is 13 amino acids. Germline V gene lookup returns CDR1 GTSNPN and CDR2 SVGIG (reference sequence). The CDR3 loop reads CAWSRGGNYGYTF. The CDR3 DNA follows: TGTGCCTGGAGTAGAGGGGGTAACTATGGCTACACCTTC.

The V and J genes are TRBV10-1 and TRBJ2-1; D unresolved. The V end was cut by 8 bases, the J end by 6 bases, with 17 bases between. The germline CDR1 and CDR2 sequences are WNHNN and SYGVQD (reference sequence). CDR3 length equals 14 residues. CDR3 in amino acids: CASPLSRLGNEQFF. Written as DNA, the CDR3 is TGCGCCAGCCCCCTTTCCCGCCTCGGCAATGAGCAGTTCTTC.

V and J are TRBV11-3 and TRBJ1-2, with D uncertain. The CDR3 totals 17 residues. The V and J ends lost 0 bases and 4 bases respectively, with 18 bases between them. Germline assignment: CDR1 SGHNT and CDR2 YENEEA. DNA of the CDR3: TGTGCCAGCAGCTTAGAGGAGGCTCCCACGGGGAGCTATGGCTACACCTTC. It specifies CASSLEEAPTGSYGYTF.

The V and J genes are TRBV5-1 and TRBJ2-2; TRBD2 aligns across 12 bases. Germline CDR1 and CDR2: SGHRS and YFSETQ. CDR3 size: 16 residues. The V segment lost 4 bases and the J segment 7 bases; nucleotides outside the gene matches: 8. The CDR3, as DNA: TGCGCCAGCAGCATAGCTAGCGGGGGGGCCGTCGGGGAGCTGTTTTTT. The encoded protein is CASSIASGGAVGELFF.

The genes are TRBV27 and TRBJ2-7; tentative D call: TRBD2 (6 bases). The CDR3 spans 14 residues. V was pared by 3 bases and J by 3 bases, with 12 bases between. CDR1 and CDR2 from the germline V gene are MNHEY and SMNVEV (reference sequence). The CDR3 protein is CASSLAGIDYEQYF. The DNA of the CDR3 is TGTGCCAGCAGTTTGGCGGGAATCGACTACGAGCAGTACTTC.

CDR3 coding DNA: TGTGCCTCCGACCGGGATATGTACGAGCAGTACTTC. Its translation is CASDRDMYEQYF. V is TRBV30 and J is TRBJ2-7; TRBD2 is a possible D gene (5 bases). CDR3 length: 12 amino acids. The ends were cut back, 7 bases at V and 4 bases at J, with 14 bases in the middle. The germline gives CDR1 GTSNPN, CDR2 SVGIG (reference sequence).

The chain joins TRBV19 to TRBJ2-2, with 9 bases that match TRBD2. The length of the CDR3 is 16 residues. V trimming: 1 base; J trimming: 4 bases; junction bases outside the gene matches: 4. The germline V gene encodes CDR1 LNHDA and CDR2 SQIVND (reference sequence). DNA of the CDR3: TGTGCCAGTAGTATAGTCGGCGGGGGGGCCACCGGGGAGCTGTTTTTT. Translated: CASSIVGGGATGELFF. The full variable domain, in which reference TRBV19 and TRBJ2-2 provide the parts outside the CDR3, is DGGITQSPKYLFRKEGQNVTLSCEQNLNHDAMYWYRQDPGQGLRLIYYSQIVNDFQKGDIAEGYSVSREKKESFPLTVTSAQKNPTAFYLCASSIVGGGATGELFFGEGSRLTVL.

The rearrangement joins TRBV19 to TRBJ2-3; TRBD2 agrees at 9 bases. The CDR3 is 19 amino acids. J was trimmed by 4 bases and V by 3 bases; bases with no gene match: 17. Germline-derived CDR1 and CDR2 are LNHDA and SQIVND (reference sequence). The CDR3 protein is CASSIPTYLAGPRADTQYF. As DNA, the CDR3 is TGTGCCAGTAGTATCCCCACATACCTAGCGGGACCTAGGGCAGATACGCAGTATTTT.

This chain links TRBV10-3 with TRBJ2-5; perhaps TRBD2 as D (7 bases). CDR1 is ENHRY, CDR2 SYGVKD, per germline. The CDR3 has 18 amino acids. The V end lost 0 bases, the J end lost 2 bases, and 19 bases lay between the germline ends. The CDR3 sequence is CAISESPGGSGRQETQYF. CDR3 nucleotides: TGTGCCATCAGTGAGTCACCGGGGGGCTCAGGGAGGCAAGAGACCCAGTACTTC.

The CDR3 DNA sequence: TGTGCCAGCAGCCAAGATCTGTCGGTTGTCGGGGAGCTGTTTTTT. Protein product: CASSQDLSVVGELFF. The chain recombines TRBV4-2 with TRBJ2-2; no definite D call. The germline V and J ends were trimmed by 0 bases and 7 bases, with 12 bases remaining between them. The CDR3 sequence is 15 residues long. CDR1 and CDR2 from the germline V gene are LGHNA and YNFKEQ.

This sequence joins TRBV5-8 and TRBJ1-3, with D perhaps TRBD1 (5 bases). The CDR3 covers 17 residues. With 1 base removed from V and 0 bases from J, the gap between germline ends came to 14 bases. Germline V lookup: CDR1 SGHTS, CDR2 YDEGEE. CDR3 loop: CASSLSGTFSSGNTIYF. CDR3 in DNA: TGTGCCAGCAGCTTGTCAGGGACTTTCAGCTCTGGAAACACCATATATTTT.

This chain connects TRBV11-3 to TRBJ1-2, with a possible D match to TRBD1 (6 bases). Trimming removed 5 bases at V and 0 bases at J, with 19 bases between. The germline V gene encodes CDR1 SGHNT and CDR2 YENEEA. This CDR3 contains 17 residues. The CDR3 loop is CASSPRLGGSPNYGYTF. The CDR3 nucleotides are TGTGCCAGCAGCCCGCGCCTAGGGGGGTCCCCTAACTATGGCTACACCTTC.

The chain joins TRBV7-9 to TRBJ1-1; D is undetermined. V lost 7 bases and J 1 base, leaving 13 bases between the germline ends. Germline assignment: CDR1 SEHNR and CDR2 FQNEAQ (reference sequence). The CDR3 contains 14 residues. DNA of the CDR3: TGTGCCAGCACCCCGGCCGAACAGAACACTGAAGCTTTCTTT. Residues: CASTPAEQNTEAFF.

The gene calls are TRBV7-8 and TRBJ1-3; tentatively, D is TRBD1 (5 bases). The CDR3 totals 14 residues. Trimming left V 5 bases short and J 0 bases short, with 8 bases between. In germline, CDR1 is SGHVS, CDR2 FQNEAQ. CDR3 in amino acids: CASSPTVSGNTIYF. The CDR3, as DNA: TGTGCCAGCAGCCCGACAGTCTCTGGAAACACCATATATTTT.

The CDR3 DNA sequence: TGTGCCACCAGTGGCGCAGGGGGCGAGGATTACACCTTC. This encodes CATSGAGGEDYTF. The chain is built from TRBV24-1 and TRBJ1-2, with 8 positions matching TRBD1. V dropped 5 bases and J dropped 11; count of bases not matched to a gene: 9. CDR1 and CDR2 (germline): KGHDR, SFDVKD. CDR3 length: 13 amino acids.